This T cell receptor beta chain appears in the sequencing data of a study of T cell responses to AZD1222 COVID-19 vaccine. This CDR3 is built from 13 residues. Trimming shortened V by 4 bases and J by 9 bases, and 11 bases separated the two germline ends. Overall study results and limits: Nearly half of spike-specific TCRs reportedly go after variant regions that carry no mutations. Vaccine-related CD4 TCRs covered spike, predominating at 160-218 and 743-854.

Points on this clone: Antigen specificity is unknown.

This table comes from immunoSEQ multiplex PCR, and its TCRdb copy is limited to in-frame clones, with some not included. Of about 180,000 clones listed, about nine tenths are singletons. The origin of this receptor is an adult who received the AZD1222 COVID-19 vaccine. Sequencing used peripheral blood, obtained 28 days after the second AZD1222 dose. The chain employs TRBV5-3 and TRBJ1-6, with D hard to call. TRBV5-3 is an ORF, with its function uncertain. The CDR3 coding sequence is TGTGCCAGAAGCCCGAGTCGGGGTTCACCCCTCCACTTT. Its translation: CARSPSRGSPLHF.